These 26 T cell receptor beta chains were sequenced from one sample in a study of CD8+ T cells in alopecia areata. Following RNA extraction, reverse transcription yielded cDNA that acted as the sequencing template. The data were produced by immunoSEQ multiplex PCR, yet TCRdb's version contains in-frame clones alone and is incomplete. The table shows more than 95,000 clones, with approximately 60% occurring only once. Sequenced sample: CD4+ T cells sorted from blood. These receptors all come from a human donor in good health.

The chain employs TRBV5-4 and TRBJ1-3; D gene unclear. Germline V gene sequence: CDR1 SGHNT, CDR2 YYREEE (reference sequence). The CDR3 is made up of 13 amino acids. V lost 2 bases, J lost 3 bases, and 6 bases lay in between. Written as DNA, the CDR3 is TGTGCCAGCAGCTTAGAATTTGGAAACACCATATATTTT. Its protein product is CASSLEFGNTIYF.

The chain combines TRBV5-4 with TRBJ2-7; D gene ambiguous. This CDR3 spans 12 amino acids. Looked up from germline, CDR1 is SGHNT and CDR2 is YYREEE (reference sequence). The V end was cut by 4 bases, the J end by 5 bases, with 10 bases between. CDR3 residues: CASSILAHEQYF. CDR3 nucleotide sequence: TGTGCCAGCAGCATCCTCGCTCACGAGCAGTACTTC.

This clone was recorded a few times. The rearrangement joins TRBV4-2 to TRBJ2-6; D is uncertain. CDR1 is LGHNA and CDR2 is YNFKEQ in the germline V gene. CDR3 size: 14 residues. V dropped 1 base and J dropped 4 bases, with 5 bases sitting between them. CDR3 sequence reads: CASSQVSGANVLTF. CDR3 bases: TGTGCCAGCAGCCAAGTCTCCGGGGCCAACGTCCTGACTTTC.

The sample holds a few counts of this clone. V usage is TRBV2 and J usage is TRBJ2-4; maybe TRBD2 (6 bases). From germline, CDR1 is SNHLY and CDR2 FYNNEI. This CDR3 comprises 11 residues. V lost 6 bases to trimming and J lost 12 bases, with 12 bases between them. The CDR3 coding sequence is TGTGCCAGCAGCGGTGGGGGGACTCAGTACTTC. This sequence encodes CASSGGGTQYF. Based on the CDR3 plus reference TRBV2 and TRBJ2-4, the full variable domain is EPEVTQTPSHQVTQMGQEVILRCVPISNHLYFYWYRQILGQKVEFLVSFYNNEISEKSEIFDDQFSVERPDGSNFTLKIRSTKLEDSAMYFCASSGGGTQYFGAGTRLSVL.

This chain joins TRBV6-5 and TRBJ2-5, with a tentative D call TRBD1 (5 bases). The germline V and J ends were trimmed by 0 bases and 5 bases, with 13 bases remaining between them. The germline gives CDR1 MNHEY, CDR2 SVGAGI. The CDR3 length is 15 residues. In DNA, the CDR3 is TGTGCCAGCAGTTACTCGGTTGGCAGGGTGGAGACCCAGTACTTC. Residues: CASSYSVGRVETQYF.

This rearrangement joins TRBV7-9 to TRBJ1-1; no firm D call. The CDR3 is 15 residues long. Germline loops: CDR1 SEHNR, CDR2 FQNEAQ (reference sequence). The ends were cut back, 5 bases at V and 1 base at J, with 14 bases in the middle. CDR3 sequence: CASSPPSSPNTEAFF. CDR3 DNA sequence: TGTGCCAGCAGCCCCCCCTCCAGTCCGAACACTGAAGCTTTCTTT.

This clone was counted a single time. V usage is TRBV4-1 and J usage is TRBJ1-5, with 10 nucleotides matching TRBD1. Germline assignment: CDR1 MGHRA and CDR2 YSYEKL. The CDR3 is 15 amino acids. The ends lost 4 bases at V and 4 bases at J; junction bases unmatched: 4. CDR3 DNA sequence: TGCGCCAGCAGCCCCGGGACAGGGGAAAATCAGCCCCAGCATTTT. It specifies CASSPGTGENQPQHF.

This clone was found a few times. Other DNA sequences in the same sample also yield this CDR3. The rearrangement joins TRBV29-1 to TRBJ1-1, with no clear D. Between the trimmed V and J ends, which lost 6 bases and 1 base, there was a span of 6 bases. Germline V gene lookup returns CDR1 SQVTM and CDR2 ANQGSEA. There are 11 residues in the CDR3. CDR3 sequence (DNA): TGCAGCGTATCGGAGAACACTGAAGCTTTCTTT. This encodes CSVSENTEAFF.

This clone has more than one count but fewer than ten. This chain links TRBV4-1 with TRBJ1-1; no definite D call. This CDR3 is 16 amino acids long. Trimming cost V 1 base and J 0 bases, with 12 bases left between them. CDR1 and CDR2 (germline): MGHRA, YSYEKL. The CDR3 sequence: CASSQGRISVNTEAFF. The DNA of the CDR3 is TGCGCCAGCAGCCAAGGAAGGATAAGTGTGAACACTGAAGCTTTCTTT.

This chain connects TRBV5-1 to TRBJ1-5; 7 bases fit TRBD1. Germline CDR1 and CDR2: SGHRS and YFSETQ. This CDR3 contains 13 residues. V trimming: 1 base; J trimming: 7 bases; junction bases outside the gene matches: 2. The CDR3 sequence is CASSLSGGQPQHF. CDR3 in DNA: TGCGCCAGCAGCTTGTCAGGGGGGCAGCCCCAGCATTTT. The variable domain in full, with the rest retrieved from reference TRBV5-1 and TRBJ1-5, is KAGVTQTPRYLIKTRGQQVTLSCSPISGHRSVSWYQQTPGQGLQFLFEYFSETQRNKGNFPGRFSGRQFSNSRSEMNVSTLELGDSALYLCASSLSGGQPQHFGDGTRLSIL.

This clone was picked up a small number of times. This chain uses TRBV2 with TRBJ2-2, with 9 bases lining up with TRBD2. The CDR3 covers 15 residues. Germline V gives CDR1 SNHLY, CDR2 FYNNEI. With V trimmed by 4 bases and J by 1 base, 1 base remained unmatched. For the CDR3, the DNA is TGTGCCAGCAGTGGACTAGCGGTGAACACCGGGGAGCTGTTTTTT. The encoded protein is CASSGLAVNTGELFF.

This clone was recorded a few times. The genes are TRBV19 and TRBJ1-2; no reliable D call. This CDR3 has 14 residues. Germline V gene data show CDR1 as LNHDA and CDR2 as SQIVND (reference sequence). V was pared by 5 bases and J by 0 bases, with 10 bases between. This CDR3 is CASSQVDSNYGYTF. Here the CDR3 DNA reads TGTGCCAGTAGTCAGGTTGATTCTAACTATGGCTACACCTTC.

The chain combines TRBV5-1 with TRBJ2-5; no reliable D call. The germline V gene encodes CDR1 SGHRS and CDR2 YFSETQ. This CDR3 has 14 amino acids. The V gene lost 5 bases and the J gene lost 2 bases, with 13 bases spanning the gap. Here the CDR3 reads CASSSYSAQETQYF. As DNA, the CDR3 is TGCGCCAGCAGTAGCTACAGCGCACAAGAGACCCAGTACTTC.

The chain employs TRBV30 and TRBJ2-7, with 9 nucleotides matching TRBD2. The trim removed 0 bases at V and 5 bases at J, leaving 5 bases unmatched. From germline, CDR1 is GTSNPN and CDR2 SVGIG (reference sequence). The CDR3 length is 14 residues. The CDR3 DNA reads TGTGCCTGGAGTGTAGGCGGGGGGGCCAACGAGCAGTACTTC. Its translation: CAWSVGGGANEQYF.

This chain uses TRBV29-1 with TRBJ1-5; D unclear. Germline V CDR1 and CDR2: SQVTM, ANQGSEA. CDR3 length: 13 amino acids. Trimming pared 4 bases from V and 4 bases from J, leaving 11 bases between. The CDR3: CSVGKGANQPQHF. Here the CDR3 DNA reads TGCAGCGTTGGGAAGGGAGCGAATCAGCCCCAGCATTTT.

The rearrangement links TRBV5-4 to TRBJ2-1; 8 nucleotides match TRBD1. J gave up 2 bases and V 1 base, and 5 bases lay outside the gene matches. Germline lookup yields CDR1 SGHNT and CDR2 YYREEE (reference sequence). This CDR3 region has 16 residues. CDR3 nucleotide sequence: TGTGCCAGCAGCTTGCAGACAGGGGCAACCTACAATGAGCAGTTCTTC. This sequence encodes CASSLQTGATYNEQFF.

This clone occurred a few times. The chain joins TRBV6-5 to TRBJ2-4, with 7 positions matching TRBD1. Germline V gives CDR1 MNHEY, CDR2 SVGAGI. There are 14 residues in the CDR3. J was trimmed by 0 bases and V by 5 bases; bases with no gene match: 1. CDR3 DNA sequence: TGTGCCAGCAGTACAGGGGTAGCCAAAAACATTCAGTACTTC. Protein product: CASSTGVAKNIQYF.

In its sample, this clone was seen a few times. This chain links TRBV4-1 with TRBJ2-3; D call uncertain. Trimming took off 1 base at V and 0 bases at J, with 11 bases between the two ends. The length of the CDR3 is 16 residues. Germline CDR1 MGHRA, CDR2 YSYEKL. The CDR3 DNA is TGCGCCAGCAGCCAAGGGACGTTAACGAGCACAGATACGCAGTATTTT. Translating it yields CASSQGTLTSTDTQYF.

This chain uses TRBV29-1 with TRBJ2-5; unclear D gene. Looked up from germline, CDR1 is SQVTM and CDR2 is ANQGSEA. There are 14 residues in the CDR3. The ends were cut back, 0 bases at V and 5 bases at J, with 13 bases in the middle. This chain's CDR3 is CSVEDLWGRETQYF. CDR3 DNA sequence: TGCAGCGTTGAAGATCTTTGGGGTCGGGAGACCCAGTACTTC. Complete variable domain (other parts from reference TRBV29-1 and TRBJ2-5): SAVISQKPSRDICQRGTSLTIQCQVDSQVTMMFWYRQQPGQSLTLIATANQGSEATYESGFVIDKFPISRPNLTFSTLTVSNMSPEDSSIYLCSVEDLWGRETQYFGPGTRLLVL.

V usage is TRBV5-4 and J usage is TRBJ2-5; D might be TRBD2 (6 bases). The CDR3 is 13 amino acids. Per germline, CDR1 SGHNT and CDR2 YYREEE (reference sequence). The ends were cut back, 4 bases at V and 5 bases at J, with 12 bases in the middle. As DNA, the CDR3 is TGTGCCAGCAGCCCGACTAGTTCCGAGACCCAGTACTTC. Protein sequence: CASSPTSSETQYF.

This chain links TRBV6-5 with TRBJ1-6, with TRBD1 identical over 7 bases. V lost 7 bases and J lost 9; bases outside the gene matches: 6. This CDR3 is built from 13 residues. Per the germline V gene, CDR1 is MNHEY and CDR2 is SVGAGI. CDR3: CASKGQRASPLHF. In DNA, the CDR3 is TGTGCCAGCAAGGGACAGAGAGCTTCACCCCTCCACTTT.

The chain couples TRBV2 to TRBJ2-3; a possible D gene is TRBD2 (5 bases). Deletions cut 10 bases from V and 3 bases from J, with 17 bases between. This CDR3 has 14 residues. Germline values: CDR1 SNHLY, CDR2 FYNNEI. Here the CDR3 reads CATSSGSGTDTQYF. The DNA for the CDR3 is TGTGCCACCTCATCGGGAAGCGGAACAGATACGCAGTATTTT.

The V call is TRBV30, the J call TRBJ2-1, with no clear D. Germline CDR1 and CDR2: GTSNPN and SVGIG (reference sequence). Trimming left V 2 bases short and J 1 base short, with 9 bases between. The CDR3 is 14 residues long. The CDR3 protein is CAWSLGKSYNEQFF. For the CDR3, the DNA is TGTGCCTGGAGTTTGGGCAAGTCCTACAATGAGCAGTTCTTC.

The rearrangement uses TRBV18 and TRBJ2-5, with unresolved D. Trimming shortened V by 5 bases and J by 4 bases, and 5 bases separated the two germline ends. The CDR3 consists of 11 residues. Per germline, CDR1 KGHSH and CDR2 LQKENI. The DNA of the CDR3 is TGTGCCAGCTCAGGTCGAGAGACCCAGTACTTC. This sequence encodes CASSGRETQYF.

The rearrangement links TRBV25-1 to TRBJ2-1; no clear D. Germline values: CDR1 MGHDK, CDR2 SYGVNS. The CDR3 has 11 residues. Trimming shortened V by 3 bases and J by 7 bases, and 4 bases separated the two germline ends. CDR3: CASSDWNEQFF. As DNA, the CDR3 is TGTGCCAGCAGTGATTGGAATGAGCAGTTCTTC.

The rearrangement links TRBV29-1 to TRBJ2-7; maybe TRBD1 (6 bases). The germline CDR1 and CDR2 sequences are SQVTM and ANQGSEA. The ends were cut back, 7 bases at V and 3 bases at J, with 13 bases in the middle. The CDR3 spans 12 residues. The CDR3 DNA reads as TGCAGCGCCGGACAGTTCGTCTACGAGCAGTACTTC. Translation: CSAGQFVYEQYF.